This T cell receptor beta chain emerged from a study of blood T cell repertoires in COVID-19. Study as a whole: Whether acute or convalescent, the COVID-19 samples came from the United States, Italy and Spain.

Only in-frame clones appear in the TCRdb table, and some are missing; sequencing was by immunoSEQ multiplex PCR. The profile covers 85,000 to 95,000 clones, with around nine tenths appearing a single time and approximately 18% taken by the ten largest. J gave up 6 bases and V 1 base, and 7 bases lay outside the gene matches. The germline gives CDR1 GTSNPN, CDR2 SVGIG (reference sequence). CDR3 length equals 15 residues. J is TRBJ2-1 and V is TRBV30; 9 positions agree with TRBD1. This clonotype originated in a woman aged 80 or over with acute or convalescent COVID-19. What was sequenced was peripheral blood. CDR3 in amino acids: CAWSANRGRGNEQFF. DNA for the CDR3: TGTGCCTGGAGTGCCAACAGGGGGCGCGGCAATGAGCAGTTCTTC.